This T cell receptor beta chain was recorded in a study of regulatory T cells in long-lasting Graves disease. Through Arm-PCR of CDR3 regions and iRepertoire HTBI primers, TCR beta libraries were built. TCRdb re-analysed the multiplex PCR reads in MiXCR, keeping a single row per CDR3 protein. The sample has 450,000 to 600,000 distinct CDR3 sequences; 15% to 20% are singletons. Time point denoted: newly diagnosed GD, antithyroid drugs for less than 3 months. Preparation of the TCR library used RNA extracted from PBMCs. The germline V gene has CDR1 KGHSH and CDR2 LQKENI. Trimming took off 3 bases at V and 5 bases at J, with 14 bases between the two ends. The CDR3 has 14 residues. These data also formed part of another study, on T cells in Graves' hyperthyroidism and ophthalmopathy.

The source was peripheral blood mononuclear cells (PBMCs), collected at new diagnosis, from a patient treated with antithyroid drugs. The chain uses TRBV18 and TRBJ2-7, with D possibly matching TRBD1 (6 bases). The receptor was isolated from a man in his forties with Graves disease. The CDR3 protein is CASSPQGPLNEQYF. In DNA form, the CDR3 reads TGTGCCAGCTCACCTCAGGGGCCTCTTAACGAGCAGTACTTC.